This is a list of T cell receptor beta chains from one sample in a study of cytotoxic CD8 clonotypes in ibrutinib-treated CLL. Some clones are missing from TCRdb's copy, which holds only in-frame ones; the method was immunoSEQ multiplex PCR. The sample has 40,000 to 55,000 clones, over 65% seen once. Sequenced material: PBMCs, taken after 24 months of ibrutinib treatment. The receptors originated from a human donor with chronic lymphocytic leukemia. Both conserved end residues are part of each CDR3. D genes are given only for firm matches. Clone size, where shown, is once, few, many, or a class for clones that have expanded.

clone_size,d_call,j_call,v_call,cdr3_aa,cdr3_nt
-,-,TRBJ1-5,TRBV19,CASSTTDRQPQHF,TGTGCCAGTAGTACAACCGACAGGCAGCCCCAGCATTTT
-,-,TRBJ2-1,TRBV27,CASNLQRSGPYNEQFF,TGTGCCAGCAACCTACAGAGGAGCGGGCCTTACAATGAGCAGTTCTTC
-,TRBD1,TRBJ2-7,TRBV5-8,CASSLRDRGYEQYF,TGTGCCAGCAGCTTGAGGGACAGGGGGTACGAGCAGTACTTC
-,-,TRBJ2-5,TRBV6-1,CASNRDSDQETQYF,TGTGCCAGCAACCGGGACTCCGACCAAGAGACCCAGTACTTC
-,-,TRBJ1-4,TRBV10-3,CAISESLGAGEKLFF,TGTGCCATCAGTGAGTCGCTGGGGGCGGGAGAAAAACTGTTTTTT
few,-,TRBJ2-7,TRBV20-1,CSASQGNEQYF,TGCAGTGCTAGCCAGGGGAACGAGCAGTACTTC
-,-,TRBJ2-1,TRBV4-2,CASSQEGAELAYNEQFF,TGTGCCAGCAGCCAAGAGGGAGCGGAACTAGCCTACAATGAGCAGTTCTTC
-,-,TRBJ1-2,TRBV7-2,CASSLLGNYGYTF,TGTGCCAGCAGCTTACTAGGGAACTATGGCTACACCTTC
-,-,TRBJ1-3,TRBV30,CAWSVLPRGSGNTIYF,TGTGCCTGGAGTGTACTCCCCCGGGGCTCTGGAAACACCATATATTTT
-,-,TRBJ1-1,TRBV4-2,CASSPLQGTEAFF,TGTGCCAGCAGCCCGCTGCAGGGAACTGAAGCTTTCTTT
once,-,TRBJ1-1,TRBV28,CASSAPDRGVNTEAFF,TGTGCCAGCAGTGCCCCGGACAGAGGGGTTAACACTGAAGCTTTCTTT
-,TRBD1,TRBJ2-7,TRBV29-1,CSVIRDSPYEQYF,TGCAGCGTGATCCGGGACAGTCCCTACGAGCAGTACTTC
few,-,TRBJ1-5,TRBV29-1,CSVRGDSNQPQHF,TGCAGCGTTAGGGGGGATAGCAATCAGCCCCAGCATTTT
-,-,TRBJ2-3,TRBV9,CASSPSPQGQDTQYF,TGTGCCAGCAGCCCTTCCCCACAGGGTCAGGATACGCAGTATTTT
-,-,TRBJ1-2,TRBV6-1,CASSERGGYGYTF,TGTGCCAGCAGTGAACGAGGGGGATATGGCTACACCTTC
-,-,TRBJ2-3,TRBV5-1,CASSPTGQYTDTQYF,TGCGCCAGCAGTCCGACAGGACAATACACAGATACGCAGTATTTT
once,-,TRBJ1-4,TRBV7-9,CASSFSGGEGEKLFF,TGTGCCAGCAGCTTTTCTGGGGGAGAAGGCGAAAAACTGTTTTTT
medium-sized,-,TRBJ1-1,TRBV15,CATSRLFTGVTNTEAFF,TGTGCCACCAGCAGACTATTCACGGGGGTTACTAACACTGAAGCTTTCTTT
-,TRBD1,TRBJ2-7,TRBV5-1,CASSPRDRGNEQYF,TGCGCCAGCAGCCCCCGGGACAGGGGCAACGAGCAGTACTTC
once,-,TRBJ1-2,TRBV15,CATSRNKEPDNYGYTF,TGTGCCACCAGCAGAAATAAAGAACCGGACAACTATGGCTACACCTTC
-,TRBD1,TRBJ2-2,TRBV7-3,CASSLTPTTGAGELFF,TGTGCCAGCAGCTTAACTCCGACGACAGGGGCCGGGGAGCTGTTTTTT
-,-,TRBJ2-7,TRBV2,CASSEGGLAEFLYEQYF,TGTGCCAGCAGTGAAGGGGGGCTAGCGGAGTTCCTCTACGAGCAGTACTTC
-,-,TRBJ1-2,TRBV30,CAWSFPGGYGYTF,TGTGCCTGGAGTTTCCCAGGAGGCTATGGCTACACCTTC
once,-,TRBJ2-5,TRBV5-1,CASSLGVAQETQYF,TGCGCCAGCAGCTTGGGTGTGGCTCAAGAGACCCAGTACTTC
-,-,TRBJ1-2,TRBV7-9,CASSAYRDGLPGYTF,TGTGCCAGCAGCGCATACCGGGACGGCTTGCCTGGCTACACCTTC
-,TRBD1,TRBJ2-5,TRBV5-1,CASSWTAGGSETQYF,TGCGCCAGCAGCTGGACGGCAGGGGGCTCGGAGACCCAGTACTTC
-,-,TRBJ1-4,TRBV5-1,CASSLVSATNEKLFF,TGCGCCAGCAGCTTGGTTTCTGCAACTAATGAAAAACTGTTTTTT
-,TRBD1,TRBJ2-7,TRBV5-1,CASSTGTDEQYF,TGCGCCAGCAGCACCGGGACAGACGAGCAGTACTTC
-,TRBD1,TRBJ1-1,TRBV6-5,CASTGTDGFQAFF,TGTGCCAGCACCGGGACAGACGGTTTTCAAGCTTTCTTT
-,-,TRBJ2-7,TRBV7-2,CASSFKQGYEQYF,TGTGCCAGCAGCTTTAAGCAGGGGTACGAGCAGTACTTC
once,TRBD1,TRBJ1-2,TRBV28,CASSQALGTGGRGYTF,TGTGCCAGCAGCCAAGCTCTTGGGACAGGGGGCAGGGGCTACACCTTC
-,-,TRBJ2-2,TRBV5-4,CASSLGNTGELFF,TGTGCCAGCAGCTTGGGAAACACCGGGGAGCTGTTTTTT
-,TRBD1,TRBJ1-2,TRBV7-8,CASSPRDSNNYGYTF,TGTGCCAGCAGCCCCCGGGACAGCAATAACTATGGCTACACCTTC
-,-,TRBJ2-1,TRBV5-4,CASSLVAGPYNEQFF,TGTGCCAGCAGCTTGGTTGCGGGGCCCTACAATGAGCAGTTCTTC
-,-,TRBJ1-2,TRBV4-2,CASSQDWGRAGYTF,TGTGCCAGCAGCCAAGATTGGGGAAGGGCTGGCTACACCTTC
few,TRBD1,TRBJ2-7,TRBV4-1,CASSAHRGPRSYEQYF,TGCGCCAGCAGCGCCCACAGGGGCCCTAGGTCCTACGAGCAGTACTTC
-,TRBD1,TRBJ1-2,TRBV18,CASSPSGQGTYGYTF,TGTGCCAGCTCACCGTCAGGACAGGGGACCTATGGCTACACCTTC
-,TRBD2,TRBJ2-7,TRBV18,CASSPPGLDSYEQYF,TGTGCCAGCTCACCACCGGGACTAGACTCCTACGAGCAGTACTTC
-,TRBD2,TRBJ2-7,TRBV2,CASSERGTADEQYF,TGTGCCAGCAGTGAGCGGGGGACGGCCGACGAGCAGTACTTC
-,TRBD1,TRBJ1-1,TRBV5-4,CASSPPPGQGAAAFF,TGTGCCAGCAGCCCGCCGCCGGGACAGGGGGCAGCAGCTTTCTTT